What follows are 9 T cell receptor beta chains derived from one specimen sequenced in a study of a mutant IDH1 vaccine in newly diagnosed glioma. These receptors lack a known antigen. Produced via immunoSEQ multiplex PCR; TCRdb's table is partial and in-frame only. Found here are over 55,000 clones, roughly 76% of them singletons; the top ten hold 5.4%. As for time point: week 35, safety follow-up. Each dose delivered 300 ug of mutant IDH1 20-mer peptide subcutaneously with imiquimod. The material was PBMCs, obtained from a glioma patient whose treatment included an IDH1 peptide vaccine. The receptors stem from a middle-aged man with glioma.

This clone has a single count. This sequence joins TRBV19 and TRBJ2-2; either TRBD1 or TRBD2 may fit D (5 bases each). The V end lost 7 bases, the J end lost 4 bases, and 16 bases lay between the germline ends. CDR3 length: 15 amino acids. Germline V lookup: CDR1 LNHDA, CDR2 SQIVND (reference sequence). For the CDR3, the DNA is TGTGCCAGTACCAATCTAGGGGACGTCACCGGGGAGCTGTTTTTT. Its translation is CASTNLGDVTGELFF. The variable domain in full, completed from reference TRBV19 and TRBJ2-2, reads DGGITQSPKYLFRKEGQNVTLSCEQNLNHDAMYWYRQDPGQGLRLIYYSQIVNDFQKGDIAEGYSVSREKKESFPLTVTSAQKNPTAFYLCASTNLGDVTGELFFGEGSRLTVL.

V is TRBV28 and J is TRBJ2-7; TRBD2 might be the D (5 bases). V lost 2 bases to trimming and J lost 3 bases, with 11 bases between them. This CDR3 is built from 14 residues. Germline assignment: CDR1 MDHEN and CDR2 SYDVKM. CDR3 loop: CASSLVGTSYEQYF. In nucleotides, the CDR3 is TGTGCCAGCAGTTTAGTGGGAACTAGCTACGAGCAGTACTTC. Filled out from reference TRBV28 and TRBJ2-7, the complete variable domain reads DVKVTQSSRYLVKRTGEKVFLECVQDMDHENMFWYRQDPGLGLRLIYFSYDVKMKEKGDIPEGYSVSREKKERFSLILESASTNQTSMYLCASSLVGTSYEQYFGPGTRLTVT.

The gene calls are TRBV4-2 and TRBJ2-7, with 11 bases that match TRBD2. In germline, CDR1 is LGHNA, CDR2 YNFKEQ. This CDR3 comprises 16 residues. The V gene end was trimmed by 0 bases and the J gene end by 0 bases; junction bases not matched to a gene: 1. CDR3 region: CASSQDGTSGSYEQYF. As DNA, the CDR3 is TGTGCCAGCAGCCAAGATGGGACTAGCGGCTCCTACGAGCAGTACTTC.

This clone was recorded at least ten times. This sample includes further DNA sequences coding for the same CDR3. The chain recombines TRBV28 with TRBJ1-5; 8 nucleotides line up with TRBD1. Germline CDR1 is MDHEN and CDR2 is SYDVKM. J gave up 4 bases and V 6 bases, and 5 bases lay outside the gene matches. This CDR3 comprises 14 residues. The CDR3, as DNA: TGTGCCAGCAGCGTGACAGGGGAAAATCAGCCCCAGCATTTT. Its protein is CASSVTGENQPQHF.

In this sample, this clone turned up once. The chain links TRBV27 to TRBJ1-2; 9 bases are a match to TRBD1. The CDR3 is 15 residues long. The germline V gene has CDR1 MNHEY and CDR2 SMNVEV (reference sequence). V lost 2 bases and J lost 7; bases outside the gene matches: 8. CDR3: CASSLAIQGASGYTF. CDR3 nucleotides: TGTGCCAGCAGTTTAGCCATACAGGGGGCTAGTGGCTACACCTTC.

CDR3 amino acids: CASSPAGGLTEAFF. CDR3 coding DNA: TGTGCCAGCAGCCCCGCGGGGGGTCTCACTGAAGCTTTCTTT. The V and J genes are TRBV7-3 and TRBJ1-1; D may be TRBD1 (5 bases). CDR1 is SGHTA, CDR2 FQGTGA, per germline. This CDR3 spans 14 amino acids. Trimming left V 5 bases short and J 4 bases short, with 14 bases between.

This clone was found a few times. This chain uses TRBV6-5 with TRBJ1-2; D call uncertain. The CDR3 contains 14 residues. V dropped 6 bases and J dropped 0 bases, with 11 bases sitting between them. The germline gives CDR1 MNHEY, CDR2 SVGAGI. CDR3 DNA sequence: TGTGCCAGCAGCCCTCCCGGGTCTAACTATGGCTACACCTTC. Its translation: CASSPPGSNYGYTF.

The chain links TRBV6-5 to TRBJ1-1, with D unclear. CDR1 is MNHEY and CDR2 is SVGAGI in the germline V gene. CDR3 length: 11 amino acids. Trimming removed 6 bases from V and 4 bases from J, with 6 bases in between. The CDR3 loop reads CASRRATEAFF. In DNA, the CDR3 is TGTGCCAGCAGGAGGGCCACTGAAGCTTTCTTT.

The V call is TRBV28, the J call TRBJ1-1, with D perhaps TRBD1 (5 bases). The CDR3 has 14 residues. The V end was cut by 5 bases, the J end by 0 bases, with 10 bases between. The germline CDR1 and CDR2 sequences are MDHEN and SYDVKM. The CDR3: CASSPGPMNTEAFF. The CDR3 coding sequence is TGTGCCAGCAGTCCGGGACCGATGAACACTGAAGCTTTCTTT.